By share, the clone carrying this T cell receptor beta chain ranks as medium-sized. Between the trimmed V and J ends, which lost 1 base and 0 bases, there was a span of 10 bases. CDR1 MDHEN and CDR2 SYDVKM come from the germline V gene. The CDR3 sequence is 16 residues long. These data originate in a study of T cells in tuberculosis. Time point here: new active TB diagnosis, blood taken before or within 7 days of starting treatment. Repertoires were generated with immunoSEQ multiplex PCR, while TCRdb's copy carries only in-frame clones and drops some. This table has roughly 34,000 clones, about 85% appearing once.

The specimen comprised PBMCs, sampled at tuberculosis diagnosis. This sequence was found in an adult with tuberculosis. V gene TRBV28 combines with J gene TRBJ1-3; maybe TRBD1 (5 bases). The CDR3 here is CASSLYQGDSGNTIYF. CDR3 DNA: TGTGCCAGCAGTTTATATCAGGGCGACTCTGGAAACACCATATATTTT.